This T cell receptor beta chain is drawn from a study of OX40 agonist ivuxolimab in advanced cancers. Study overall: Patients were given ivuxolimab, an antibody that agonizes OX40 (CD134). All patients had ivuxolimab intravenously every 2 weeks at 0.01 to 10 mg/kg. The study, taken as a whole, reports: There was clonal expansion of CD4+ and CD8+ blood T cells by week 6 at 0.1 to 3.0 mg/kg.

Method: immunoSEQ multiplex PCR; TCRdb's copy keeps in-frame clones and lacks some. Seen here are under 80,000 clones, 80% to 95% observed once, and the top ten hold roughly 10%. Trimming removed 4 bases at V and 1 base at J, with 10 bases between. Germline CDR1 and CDR2: MNHEY and SVGAGI. This CDR3 comprises 14 residues. About this clone itself: Its antigen is still unknown.

This TCR was recovered from an adult with an advanced solid tumor such as melanoma, head and neck, liver or kidney cancer. The rearrangement joins TRBV6-5 to TRBJ1-1; D remains unclear. This material consisted of CD4+ or CD8+ T cells sorted from blood, taken in a trial of the OX40 agonist ivuxolimab. This CDR3 is CASSSVGGNTEAFF. DNA of the CDR3: TGTGCCAGCAGTTCCGTGGGCGGGAACACTGAAGCTTTCTTT.